One and the same sample provided the 17 T cell receptor beta chains below, sequenced in a study of lymphopenia after photon versus proton radiotherapy. The data were produced by immunoSEQ multiplex PCR, yet TCRdb's version contains in-frame clones alone and is incomplete. The data hold tens of thousands of clones, with roughly 87% observed a single time. Sample: peripheral blood, taken from a patient treated with proton-based radiotherapy. Source of these receptors: a woman in her sixties or seventies with pancreatic cancer. Some clones in this sample may be carry-over from other donors' samples.

The chain is built from TRBV5-4 and TRBJ2-1; 13 nucleotides line up with TRBD2. This CDR3 has 16 amino acids. V was pared by 5 bases and J by 9 bases, with 11 bases of the junction left unmatched. Per the germline V gene, CDR1 is SGHNT and CDR2 is YYREEE (reference sequence). The CDR3 region has the DNA TGTGCCAGCAGAGACGGGACTAGCGGGAACGCGGTTGAGCAGTTCTTC. Its translation: CASRDGTSGNAVEQFF.

The chain combines TRBV4-2 with TRBJ1-2; D gene uncertain. CDR1 LGHNA and CDR2 YNFKEQ come from the germline V gene. Trimming left V 0 bases short and J 5 bases short, with 7 bases between. The CDR3 length is 13 residues. CDR3 sequence: CASSQDLGYGYTF. CDR3 DNA: TGTGCCAGCAGCCAAGACCTGGGTTATGGCTACACCTTC.

V usage is TRBV7-3 and J usage is TRBJ2-1; possibly TRBD2 for D (6 bases). V was cut by 3 bases and J by 2 bases, with 20 bases left in between. The germline V gene has CDR1 SGHTA and CDR2 FQGTGA. The CDR3 consists of 18 residues. CDR3 DNA: TGTGCCAGCAGCTTTTTAGCGGTCCAAGGGAGCCCCTACAATGAGCAGTTCTTC. Amino acid sequence: CASSFLAVQGSPYNEQFF. Full variable domain (outside the CDR3, taken from reference TRBV7-3 and TRBJ2-1): GAGVSQTPSNKVTEKGKYVELRCDPISGHTALYWYRQSLGQGPEFLIYFQGTGAADDSGLPNDRFFAVRPEGSVSTLKIQRTERGDSAVYLCASSFLAVQGSPYNEQFFGPGTRLTVL.

This rearrangement joins TRBV28 to TRBJ2-7; no definite D call. V lost 4 bases and J 3 bases, leaving 7 bases between the germline ends. The CDR3 sequence is 12 residues long. The germline CDR1 and CDR2 sequences are MDHEN and SYDVKM. The CDR3 is CASSSILYEQYF. The DNA of the CDR3 is TGTGCCAGCAGTTCGATCCTCTACGAGCAGTACTTC.

This sequence joins TRBV5-1 and TRBJ1-2, with 8 bases that match TRBD1. The CDR3 loop spans 16 amino acids. Germline lookup yields CDR1 SGHRS and CDR2 YFSETQ. Trimming cost V 1 base and J 2 bases; bases outside gene matches: 7. The CDR3 bases are TGCGCCAGCAGCTTGACCGGACAGGGCCCCAACTATGGCTACACCTTC. It specifies CASSLTGQGPNYGYTF.

The chain has TRBV7-9 and TRBJ2-1; a possible D gene is TRBD2 (5 bases). The CDR3 is made up of 14 amino acids. Germline V lookup: CDR1 SEHNR, CDR2 FQNEAQ (reference sequence). V was cut by 3 bases and J by 8 bases, with 14 bases left in between. The CDR3 DNA is TGTGCCAGCAGCTTGAGGTTCAGCGGAGATGAGCAGTTCTTC. It yields the protein CASSLRFSGDEQFF.

The chain carries TRBV9 and TRBJ2-5; TRBD2 aligns across 7 bases. V was clipped by 4 bases and J by 2 bases; unmatched bases: 11. CDR3 length: 16 amino acids. In germline, CDR1 is SGDLS, CDR2 YYNGEE. CDR3 loop: CASSPSPGGPQETQYF. In DNA form, the CDR3 reads TGTGCCAGCAGCCCCTCTCCGGGAGGTCCGCAAGAGACCCAGTACTTC.

The gene calls are TRBV18 and TRBJ2-5; D is ambiguous. Germline lookup yields CDR1 KGHSH and CDR2 LQKENI. This CDR3 is 15 amino acids long. Trimming shortened V by 6 bases and J by 0 bases, and 14 bases separated the two germline ends. CDR3 nucleotide sequence: TGTGCCAGCTCCATCCCTGACCCGTACCAAGAGACCCAGTACTTC. Protein: CASSIPDPYQETQYF.

This chain connects TRBV5-1 to TRBJ2-2, with TRBD2 as a possible D gene (6 bases). CDR3 length equals 15 residues. V lost 6 bases and J 4 bases, leaving 16 bases between the germline ends. Germline V gives CDR1 SGHRS, CDR2 YFSETQ. CDR3 coding DNA: TGCGCCAGCACCCCGAACGGGGGTAGCACCGGGGAGCTGTTTTTT. It specifies CASTPNGGSTGELFF.

The chain employs TRBV6-1 and TRBJ1-2; D remains unclear. The germline gives CDR1 MNHNS, CDR2 SASEGT. This CDR3 has 17 amino acids. With 2 bases removed from V and 4 bases from J, the gap between germline ends came to 20 bases. CDR3 DNA sequence: TGTGCCAGCAGTGAAAGCCAGTCGCACTATCTTCTCTATGGCTACACCTTC. It translates to CASSESQSHYLLYGYTF.

This chain links TRBV27 with TRBJ2-1; 10 nucleotides align to TRBD2. The CDR3 totals 15 residues. J gave up 7 bases and V 8 bases, and 11 bases lay outside the gene matches. Per germline, CDR1 MNHEY and CDR2 SMNVEV (reference sequence). CDR3 loop: CASGTSGRGANEQFF. In DNA form, the CDR3 reads TGTGCCAGCGGAACCAGCGGGAGGGGGGCAAATGAGCAGTTCTTC.

The rearrangement links TRBV18 to TRBJ2-5, with D unresolved. The assigned J gene may be wrong: the sequence end matches TRBJ2-7 better. Germline V gives CDR1 KGHSH, CDR2 LQKENI. There are 13 residues in the CDR3. CDR3 region: CASSPPSSYEQYF. CDR3 sequence (DNA): TGTGCCAGCTCACCCCCTAGCTCCTACGAGCAGTACTTC.

The rearrangement joins TRBV4-2 to TRBJ1-1; the match to TRBD1 covers 10 bases. Germline lookup yields CDR1 LGHNA and CDR2 YNFKEQ. Trimming took 3 bases from V and 1 from J; bases not matched to a gene: 8. The CDR3 extends over 17 amino acids. The chain's CDR3 is CASSQGTGEVANTEAFF. The CDR3 DNA follows: TGTGCCAGCAGCCAGGGGACAGGGGAGGTCGCGAACACTGAAGCTTTCTTT.

The chain carries TRBV6-6 and TRBJ2-7, with D unresolved. The CDR3 contains 11 residues. V dropped 10 bases and J dropped 6 bases, with 13 bases sitting between them. The germline CDR1 and CDR2 sequences are MNHNY and SVGAGI (reference sequence). In DNA form, the CDR3 reads TGTGCCATATGGGCCGCCGGCGAGCAGTACTTC. Amino acids: CAIWAAGEQYF.

The chain is built from TRBV19 and TRBJ2-2; possibly TRBD1 for D (5 bases). The CDR3 loop spans 14 amino acids. In germline, CDR1 is LNHDA, CDR2 SQIVND (reference sequence). V lost 7 bases to trimming and J lost 3 bases, with 12 bases between them. The CDR3 is CASISRVDTGELFF. DNA for the CDR3: TGTGCCAGTATTTCCAGGGTCGACACCGGGGAGCTGTTTTTT.

The chain carries TRBV4-1 and TRBJ1-1; possibly TRBD1 for D (5 bases). Germline CDR1 reads MGHRA; CDR2 reads YSYEKL. The CDR3 contains 14 residues. Trimming took off 4 bases at V and 1 base at J, with 10 bases between the two ends. DNA for the CDR3: TGCGCCAGCAGCCCCGCGGGGCGGAACACTGAAGCTTTCTTT. Its translation: CASSPAGRNTEAFF.

The chain is built from TRBV14 and TRBJ1-1; D gene unclear. Germline CDR1 SGHDN, CDR2 FVKESK. V lost 4 bases to trimming and J lost 5 bases, with 14 bases between them. The CDR3 is 14 residues long. The CDR3 here is CASSLDPGLTEAFF. The CDR3 nucleotides read TGTGCCAGCAGCCTAGACCCGGGTTTGACTGAAGCTTTCTTT.